This TCR beta chain was recorded in a study of cytomegalovirus exposure and HLA in healthy donors (dated by TCRdb to about 2017). Context from the whole study: A later analysis indicated that the 130 or so validation repertoires were generated on the platform also employed for the 650 to 850 repertoires of the first cohort. The study aimed to test whether signatures of past pathogen exposure could be identified by cataloging public T cell receptors. In addition to the first cohort of 666 subjects, a separate validation cohort of 130 or so different subjects was used. High-throughput TCR immunosequencing, statistical association of individual TCRs with disease status, and machine learning were combined to predict cytomegalovirus infection status.

Points the paper makes about the study in general: In both the original and validation cohorts, the classifier was reported to diagnose cytomegalovirus status with high specificity and sensitivity. In the study, 150 to 200 TCR beta chains were listed as associated with cytomegalovirus. The authors suggested that the approach could potentially be extended to other disease states and immunological phenotypes. In vitro tests confirmed that a few of the cytomegalovirus-associated TCR beta chains recognize cytomegalovirus antigens. A later analysis had no HLA typing for the validation cohort, so co-occurrence there was scored across all 110 or so repertoires. Across donors, most TCR sequences were observed very rarely, whereas some public TCRs were present in many individuals. A later analysis found that TCRs clustered in the first cohort also tended to co-occur in the 120 validation repertoires, with approximately 94% of cluster scores above 0.

Library preparation employed the immunoSEQ multiplex PCR assay. The original methods were these. A statistical classification framework was developed to diagnose cytomegalovirus status using the catalog of TCR beta chain sequences. TCRdb's version of the immuneACCESS table is confined to in-frame rearrangements and falls short of the full clone set. An unresolved V gene accounts for under half of the shortfall where checked; the remainder is of unknown origin. The V and J calls and clone size are taken from that table; D and trimming were inferred from the DNA. For this sample there are 200,000 or so clones; approximately 84% appear just once. The ten largest clonotypes hold less than 9% of the sample. Points on this clone: The specificity of this receptor is unknown. Base quality data are lacking; no much larger clone is found one base away.

Donors formed part of the validation cohort, which comprised over a hundred subjects and was distinct from the first cohort of 550 to 850 subjects. There are 17 amino acids in the CDR3, from cysteine to phenylalanine inclusive. Left in the record is the CDR3 DNA by itself, 51 bases read in frame from the first base. CDR1 SGDLS and CDR2 YYNGEE are derived from the germline V gene. Trimming removed 0 bases from V and 0 bases from J, leaving 13 bases between the germline ends. The material sequenced was PBMCs. The sequence joins TRBV9 to TRBJ1-3; TRBD1 could be the D gene, as 6 bases match. This TCR was recovered from a man younger than 35 in good health and CMV-seropositive. The encoded CDR3 is CASSVAGGPLSGNTIYF. In nucleotide form, the sequence is TGTGCCAGCAGCGTAGCTGGGGGCCCACTCTCTGGAAACACCATATATTTT.